This paragraph covers one TCR beta chain sequence. These data come from a study of T cell changes during pregnancy in multiple sclerosis. Produced via immunoSEQ multiplex PCR; TCRdb's table is partial and in-frame only. The data hold about 37,000 clones, with 90% to 95% observed a single time. CDR1 is SGHAT and CDR2 is FQNNGV in the germline V gene. The CDR3 contains 14 residues. Trimming left V 5 bases short and J 4 bases short, with 14 bases between. Sequences were derived from CD4+ T cells from peripheral blood mononuclear cells, sampled in the third trimester of pregnancy. V is TRBV11-2 and J is TRBJ2-5; TRBD2 might be the D (6 bases). The TCR was taken from a female donor in good health, enrolled as a control in a pregnancy study. The CDR3 DNA sequence: TGTGCCAGCAGCGATCCGGGGGTGATAGAGACCCAGTACTTC. As protein: CASSDPGVIETQYF.